Below are 26 T cell receptor beta chains sequenced from a single sample in a study of T cell changes during pregnancy in multiple sclerosis. TCRdb's copy holds only in-frame clones and misses some; the assay was immunoSEQ multiplex PCR. Seen here are around 33,000 clones, about nine tenths observed once, and the top ten hold less than 6.5%. Here the sequenced sample was peripheral blood, taken in the third trimester of pregnancy. The source of these receptors is a female donor in good health, enrolled as a control in a pregnancy study.

The chain has TRBV11-2 and TRBJ1-5, with 7 nucleotides matching TRBD1. The CDR3 covers 15 residues. V was pared by 5 bases and J by 0 bases, with 4 bases of the junction left unmatched. The germline CDR1 and CDR2 sequences are SGHAT and FQNNGV. CDR3 coding DNA: TGTGCCAGCAGCCCGGGACAGACTAGCAATCAGCCCCAGCATTTT. This gives the protein CASSPGQTSNQPQHF.

The chain joins TRBV7-6 to TRBJ1-1, with 7 nucleotides matching TRBD1. Trimming took 3 bases from V and 4 from J; bases not matched to a gene: 8. The CDR3 extends over 15 amino acids. Germline CDR1 SGHVS, CDR2 FNYEAQ. CDR3 sequence reads: CASSLTGSGGTEAFF. The CDR3 coding sequence is TGTGCCAGCAGCTTGACAGGGTCCGGTGGCACTGAAGCTTTCTTT.

In its sample, this clone was seen many times. Other DNA sequences in this specimen translate into the identical CDR3. This sequence joins TRBV6-4 and TRBJ2-3; TRBD2 matches 10 bases. J was trimmed by 1 base and V by 2 bases; bases with no gene match: 0. CDR3 size: 15 residues. Germline V CDR1 and CDR2: MRHNA, SNTAGT. CDR3 DNA: TGTGCCAGCAGTGACGGGACTAGCGGCACAGATACGCAGTATTTT. It encodes CASSDGTSGTDTQYF.

V usage is TRBV9 and J usage is TRBJ2-7, with D possibly matching TRBD1 (6 bases). Germline CDR1 reads SGDLS; CDR2 reads YYNGEE. The CDR3 has 15 amino acids. The V gene lost 1 base and the J gene lost 2 bases, with 13 bases spanning the gap. The CDR3: CASSVLMDSTYEQYF. In DNA form, the CDR3 reads TGTGCCAGCAGCGTATTAATGGACAGTACCTACGAGCAGTACTTC.

The chain is built from TRBV27 and TRBJ1-2, with no clear D. V was pared by 3 bases and J by 2 bases, with 4 bases between. The CDR3 has 12 amino acids. Germline loops: CDR1 MNHEY, CDR2 SMNVEV (reference sequence). Written as DNA, the CDR3 is TGTGCCAGCAGTTTTGAGAACTATGGCTACACCTTC. Amino acids: CASSFENYGYTF.

This clone appeared once. V gene TRBV14 combines with J gene TRBJ1-6, with D perhaps TRBD1 (6 bases). This CDR3 is 18 amino acids long. CDR1 and CDR2 (germline): SGHDN, FVKESK. The V end lost 0 bases, the J end lost 7 bases, and 19 bases lay between the germline ends. The CDR3 DNA is TGTGCCAGCAGCCAAGACAGGCGCCCGGGACACACCAATTCACCCCTCCACTTT. Translating it yields CASSQDRRPGHTNSPLHF.

This rearrangement joins TRBV28 to TRBJ2-3; 7 nucleotides match TRBD1. The CDR3 runs to 15 residues. V trimming: 5 bases; J trimming: 6 bases; junction bases outside the gene matches: 11. The V gene's germline CDR1 is MDHEN and CDR2 SYDVKM. The CDR3 nucleotides are TGTGCCAGCAGTGGGACAGCCTCGGATGAGGATACGCAGTATTTT. Translating it yields CASSGTASDEDTQYF.

The chain recombines TRBV11-3 with TRBJ2-2; 7 nucleotides match TRBD1. Germline V CDR1 and CDR2: SGHNT, YENEEA. This CDR3 has 15 amino acids. V shed 4 bases and J 4 bases; nucleotides not matched to a gene: 6. The CDR3 nucleotides read TGTGCCAGCAGCTCCGGGGACAGACTCACCGGGGAGCTGTTTTTT. Encoded protein: CASSSGDRLTGELFF.

The genes are TRBV19 and TRBJ1-2, with D possibly being TRBD1 (5 bases). Looked up from germline, CDR1 is LNHDA and CDR2 is SQIVND (reference sequence). Trimming pared 5 bases from V and 7 bases from J, leaving 20 bases between. The CDR3 extends over 15 amino acids. The CDR3 protein is CASSPLGPQGIGYTF. The CDR3 DNA reads TGTGCCAGTAGTCCTCTCGGGCCCCAGGGTATTGGCTACACCTTC.

This clone appeared a single time. The V call is TRBV9, the J call TRBJ1-2; 8 bases align to TRBD1. V trimming: 4 bases; J trimming: 5 bases; junction bases outside the gene matches: 7. Germline V gene sequence: CDR1 SGDLS, CDR2 YYNGEE. This CDR3 has 14 amino acids. The chain's CDR3 is CASSSSGQGYGYTF. The DNA for the CDR3 is TGTGCCAGCAGCTCATCCGGACAGGGTTATGGCTACACCTTC.

The chain links TRBV7-6 to TRBJ2-1; 7 bases align to TRBD2. Germline assignment: CDR1 SGHVS and CDR2 FNYEAQ. The CDR3 is 16 residues long. J lost 4 bases, V lost 2 bases, and 8 bases had no gene match. CDR3 region: CASSLRGTTEYNEQFF. CDR3 in DNA: TGTGCCAGCAGCTTACGGGGGACTACCGAATACAATGAGCAGTTCTTC.

The chain links TRBV28 to TRBJ1-5; D is unresolved. Germline CDR1 and CDR2: MDHEN and SYDVKM. Trimming pared 8 bases from V and 6 bases from J, leaving 17 bases between. CDR3 length: 14 amino acids. The CDR3 region has the DNA TGTGCCAGCCTCTCTAGCACTGTCGTTCAGCCCCAGCATTTT. This sequence encodes CASLSSTVVQPQHF.

The chain joins TRBV14 to TRBJ1-1, with TRBD1 matching over 9 bases. V gave up 6 bases and J gave up 7 bases; unmatched junction bases: 6. The CDR3 consists of 13 residues. Germline-derived CDR1 and CDR2 are SGHDN and FVKESK. The CDR3 loop reads CASRIGQGIEAFF. CDR3 bases: TGTGCCAGCAGAATAGGACAGGGGATTGAAGCTTTCTTT.

V gene TRBV10-1 combines with J gene TRBJ2-1, with TRBD2 as a possible D gene (6 bases). V was clipped by 4 bases and J by 7 bases, with 11 bases between them. CDR1 WNHNN and CDR2 SYGVQD come from the germline V gene (reference sequence). The CDR3 has 13 residues. The CDR3 region is CASSAARGNEQFF. The CDR3 coding sequence is TGCGCCAGCAGTGCTGCCCGGGGGAATGAGCAGTTCTTC.

V usage is TRBV2 and J usage is TRBJ2-1, with D perhaps TRBD2 (5 bases). This CDR3 has 15 amino acids. V lost 8 bases and J 0 bases, leaving 14 bases between the germline ends. Germline-derived CDR1 and CDR2 are SNHLY and FYNNEI. Written as DNA, the CDR3 is TGTGCCAGCCCGGGCAGCGGTAGCTCCTACAATGAGCAGTTCTTC. This translates into CASPGSGSSYNEQFF.

This chain uses TRBV28 with TRBJ2-1, with 10 bases aligning to TRBD2. CDR1 is MDHEN and CDR2 is SYDVKM in the germline V gene. This CDR3 is 17 amino acids long. After removal of 1 base from V and 7 bases from J, the junction contained 10 bases not matched to a gene. The CDR3 spells CASSLYGSGRAINEQFF. The CDR3 nucleotides read TGTGCCAGCAGTTTATATGGGAGCGGGAGGGCCATAAATGAGCAGTTCTTC.

The V gene is TRBV27, the J gene TRBJ2-7, with no clear D. The V end lost 0 bases, the J end lost 3 bases, and 9 bases lay between the germline ends. CDR3 length equals 14 residues. Germline CDR1 and CDR2: MNHEY and SMNVEV (reference sequence). This CDR3 is CASSLSGSYYEQYF. DNA for the CDR3: TGTGCCAGCAGTTTATCTGGCTCATACTACGAGCAGTACTTC.

This clone was observed once. The chain uses TRBV6-4 and TRBJ2-3; 9 bases are shared with TRBD2. The germline V gene encodes CDR1 MRHNA and CDR2 SNTAGT. The CDR3 totals 15 residues. J lost 6 bases, V lost 6 bases, and 10 bases had no gene match. The CDR3 region has the DNA TGTGCCAGCAGATCTACCGGGACTAGCCCGGATACGCAGTATTTT. This encodes CASRSTGTSPDTQYF.

The chain recombines TRBV9 with TRBJ2-5; 7 nucleotides match TRBD1. The CDR3 is made up of 17 amino acids. Germline V gene lookup returns CDR1 SGDLS and CDR2 YYNGEE. The V segment lost 0 bases and the J segment 1 base; nucleotides outside the gene matches: 9. DNA of the CDR3: TGTGCCAGCAGCGTAGGTGAGACAGGGTCCCTCCAAGAGACCCAGTACTTC. Protein: CASSVGETGSLQETQYF.

The chain combines TRBV5-1 with TRBJ2-5; TRBD1 aligns across 11 bases. CDR3 size: 16 residues. Per germline, CDR1 SGHRS and CDR2 YFSETQ. Losses at the gene ends were 3 bases for V and 4 bases for J; bases not matched to a gene: 8. The CDR3 coding sequence is TGCGCCAGCAGCTCTACCGGGACAGGGGGAGGAGAGACCCAGTACTTC. This codes for CASSSTGTGGGETQYF.

The V call is TRBV5-1, the J call TRBJ1-2; D gene uncertain. The CDR3 consists of 14 residues. The germline CDR1 and CDR2 sequences are SGHRS and YFSETQ. Trimming removed 4 bases from V and 6 bases from J, with 16 bases in between. CDR3 residues: CASSTTGEQDGYTF. CDR3 sequence (DNA): TGCGCCAGCAGCACGACCGGGGAGCAGGATGGCTACACCTTC.

CDR3 amino acids: CASSLVAGGNTGELFF. As DNA, the CDR3 is TGTGCCAGCAGCTTAGTTGCGGGGGGGAACACCGGGGAGCTGTTTTTT. The chain employs TRBV7-2 and TRBJ2-2; 8 positions agree with TRBD2. CDR1 SGHTA and CDR2 FQGNSA come from the germline V gene. The CDR3 length is 16 residues. Trimming at V came to 1 base and at J to 1 base, leaving 2 bases not matched to a gene.

This rearrangement joins TRBV28 to TRBJ2-5; maybe TRBD1 (6 bases). The CDR3 contains 15 residues. The V end lost 4 bases, the J end lost 5 bases, and 17 bases lay between the germline ends. Germline assignment: CDR1 MDHEN and CDR2 SYDVKM. CDR3 sequence (DNA): TGTGCCAGCAGTTCCGTACAGGGATGGGGGGAGACCCAGTACTTC. Its protein product is CASSSVQGWGETQYF.

The V call is TRBV4-3, the J call TRBJ1-1; D gene uncertain. CDR1 is LGHNA and CDR2 is YSLEER in the germline V gene. The CDR3 runs to 14 residues. Trimming took 3 bases from V and 0 from J, leaving 8 bases between them. The CDR3 bases are TGCGCCAGCAGCCACGGCAGGTTGAACACTGAAGCTTTCTTT. The encoded protein is CASSHGRLNTEAFF.

The J gene is TRBJ2-3, the V gene TRBV19; a possible D gene is TRBD2 (7 bases). Trimming removed 8 bases from V and 3 bases from J, with 15 bases in between. CDR1 and CDR2 (germline): LNHDA, SQIVND (reference sequence). This CDR3 is 14 amino acids long. CDR3 in amino acids: CASRKGGGTDTQYF. For the CDR3, the DNA is TGTGCCAGTCGAAAGGGAGGGGGGACAGATACGCAGTATTTT.

V is TRBV10-3 and J is TRBJ2-2, with D perhaps matching TRBD2 (5 bases). The CDR3 has 13 amino acids. CDR1 and CDR2 from the germline V gene are ENHRY and SYGVKD. The V gene lost 6 bases and the J gene lost 1 base, with 6 bases spanning the gap. DNA for the CDR3: TGTGCCATCAGCCGGGGGAACACCGGGGAGCTGTTTTTT. Amino acids: CAISRGNTGELFF.